One sample yielded the 21 T cell receptor beta chains listed below, sequenced in a study of Ad26.COV2.S vaccination and SARS-CoV-2 variants. The treatment is: around 19 received Ad26.COV2.S at low or high dose, single or two shots; a few received placebo; per-sample allocation not given. Sampling was performed 63 days after the first vaccine or placebo injection. The method was immunoSEQ multiplex PCR; TCRdb's version includes in-frame clones alone and lacks a portion of them. The data contain approximately 460,000 clones, 70% to 90% of them singletons. The specimen was peripheral blood, collected in a trial of Ad26.COV2.S vaccine versus placebo. Receptors originate from a person aged 18-65 years who received the Ad26.COV2.S COVID-19 vaccine or a placebo.

The sample holds one count of this clone. The rearrangement uses TRBV12-3 or TRBV12-4 and TRBJ1-2, with 7 nucleotides matching TRBD1. V lost 5 bases, J lost 7 bases, and 7 bases stayed unmatched. The CDR3 is 13 residues long. CDR3: CASSQIGGSGYTF. CDR3 nucleotide sequence: TGTGCCAGCAGTCAGATAGGGGGCTCTGGCTACACCTTC.

Points on this clone: Other DNA sequences within the sample encode an identical CDR3. The chain has TRBV18 and TRBJ1-2; D ambiguous. The CDR3 has 12 residues. The germline CDR1 and CDR2 sequences are KGHSH and LQKENI. Trimming removed 2 bases from V and 2 bases from J, with 3 bases in between. CDR3 sequence (DNA): TGTGCCAGCTCACCAGAGAACTATGGCTACACCTTC. Its protein is CASSPENYGYTF. Drawing the rest from reference TRBV18 and TRBJ1-2, the complete variable domain is NAGVMQNPRHLVRRRGQEARLRCSPMKGHSHVYWYRQLPEEGLKFMVYLQKENIIDESGMPKERFSAEFPKEGPSILRIQQVVRGDSAAYFCASSPENYGYTFGSGTRLTVV.

The chain links TRBV20-1 to TRBJ2-7, with TRBD2 identical over 12 bases. Unmatched junction bases numbered 4, after V lost 3 bases and J lost 4 bases. The CDR3 contains 14 residues. Germline-derived CDR1 and CDR2 are DFQATT and SNEGSKA (reference sequence). The CDR3 DNA sequence: TGCAGTGCTAGTCTAGCGGGGGGGCCATACGAGCAGTACTTC. It yields the protein CSASLAGGPYEQYF.

This clone was seen a handful of times. V is TRBV28 and J is TRBJ2-7; the match to TRBD1 covers 9 bases. CDR3 length: 12 residues. V trimming: 8 bases; J trimming: 3 bases; junction bases outside the gene matches: 2. Looked up from germline, CDR1 is MDHEN and CDR2 is SYDVKM. DNA of the CDR3: TGTGCCAGCGCGGGACAGGGCTACGAGCAGTACTTC. It is translated as CASAGQGYEQYF.

The chain uses TRBV6-2 or TRBV6-3 and TRBJ1-5; D is unresolved. Per germline, CDR1 MNHEY and CDR2 SVGEGT. The CDR3 is 13 amino acids. V dropped 4 bases and J dropped 1 base, with 5 bases sitting between them. Here the CDR3 DNA reads TGTGCCAGCAGTTTTCGGAGCAATCAGCCCCAGCATTTT. Amino acids: CASSFRSNQPQHF.

CDR3 in amino acids: CASTENTPTEAFF. The CDR3, as DNA: TGTGCCAGCACCGAGAATACACCCACTGAAGCTTTCTTT. This chain connects TRBV25-1 to TRBJ1-1; D gene unclear. Germline-derived CDR1 and CDR2 are MGHDK and SYGVNS. The CDR3 spans 13 residues. Trimming stripped 7 bases from V and 4 bases from J, with 13 bases between.

This clone was seen a handful of times. The chain joins TRBV7-9 to TRBJ1-1; D is uncertain. There are 13 residues in the CDR3. With 0 bases removed from V and 6 bases from J, the gap between germline ends came to 8 bases. CDR1 is SEHNR and CDR2 is FQNEAQ in the germline V gene (reference sequence). The CDR3 loop is CASSLAGNPEAFF. The CDR3, as DNA: TGTGCCAGCAGCTTAGCTGGGAATCCTGAAGCTTTCTTT.

The chain uses TRBV18 and TRBJ2-3, with 8 bases lining up with TRBD2. CDR1 is KGHSH and CDR2 is LQKENI in the germline V gene. V lost 4 bases and J lost 6; bases outside the gene matches: 6. The CDR3 has 14 amino acids. CDR3 loop: CASSLGLATDTQYF. DNA of the CDR3: TGTGCCAGCTCACTCGGACTAGCAACGGATACGCAGTATTTT.

The chain has TRBV5-1 and TRBJ1-5, with D uncertain. The CDR3 loop spans 14 amino acids. V was trimmed by 0 bases and J by 7 bases, leaving 11 bases between them. Germline V gives CDR1 SGHRS, CDR2 YFSETQ. The CDR3 nucleotides are TGCGCCAGCAGCTTGGGGTCGAATGGGCAGCCCCAGCATTTT. Amino acid sequence: CASSLGSNGQPQHF. Together with reference TRBV5-1 and TRBJ1-5, the CDR3 gives the full variable domain: KAGVTQTPRYLIKTRGQQVTLSCSPISGHRSVSWYQQTPGQGLQFLFEYFSETQRNKGNFPGRFSGRQFSNSRSEMNVSTLELGDSALYLCASSLGSNGQPQHFGDGTRLSIL.

This chain links TRBV6-6 with TRBJ1-3, with TRBD1 matching over 10 bases. With V trimmed by 6 bases and J by 6 bases, 8 bases remained unmatched. The CDR3 has 15 amino acids. Germline V lookup: CDR1 MNHNY, CDR2 SVGAGI (reference sequence). CDR3 DNA: TGTGCCAGCAGCCCACGCGGGACAGGGGTAAACACCATATATTTT. As protein: CASSPRGTGVNTIYF.

This clone was observed a few times. V gene TRBV2 combines with J gene TRBJ2-5; TRBD1 is a possible D gene (6 bases). The CDR3 is made up of 14 amino acids. V lost 5 bases, J lost 5 bases, and 15 bases lay in between. Germline lookup yields CDR1 SNHLY and CDR2 FYNNEI. In nucleotides, the CDR3 is TGTGCCAGCAGTCTATGGACAGAGGGGGAGACCCAGTACTTC. Its translation is CASSLWTEGETQYF. Together with reference TRBV2 and TRBJ2-5, the CDR3 gives the full variable domain: EPEVTQTPSHQVTQMGQEVILRCVPISNHLYFYWYRQILGQKVEFLVSFYNNEISEKSEIFDDQFSVERPDGSNFTLKIRSTKLEDSAMYFCASSLWTEGETQYFGPGTRLLVL.

Points on this clone: The junction differs from germline at one of its ends, possibly a read error. The genes are TRBV28 and TRBJ1-5; 9 bases align to TRBD1. The CDR3 covers 15 residues. Germline assignment: CDR1 MDHEN and CDR2 SYDVKM. CDR3 sequence: CASSQGTGSTQPQHF. The CDR3 DNA reads TGTGCCAGCAGCCAAGGGACAGGGAGCACTCAGCCCCAGCATTTT.

The chain employs TRBV4-2 and TRBJ1-3; TRBD1 agrees at 10 bases. This CDR3 is 18 amino acids long. The trim removed 0 bases at V and 5 bases at J, leaving 10 bases unmatched. Germline assignment: CDR1 LGHNA and CDR2 YNFKEQ. CDR3 sequence: CASSQDRAGQGGRNTIYF. DNA of the CDR3: TGTGCCAGCAGCCAAGATAGGGCCGGACAGGGGGGGAGAAACACCATATATTTT.

The genes are TRBV28 and TRBJ1-5, with D possibly being TRBD1 (5 bases). CDR1 is MDHEN and CDR2 is SYDVKM in the germline V gene. Trimming took 7 bases from V and 4 from J, leaving 20 bases between them. The CDR3 loop spans 16 amino acids. CDR3 protein: CASTFVRGLLNQPQHF. The CDR3 region has the DNA TGTGCCAGCACCTTCGTTAGGGGCCTTCTTAATCAGCCCCAGCATTTT.

V gene TRBV7-2 combines with J gene TRBJ1-2; TRBD1 matches at 7 bases. The CDR3 extends over 15 amino acids. Germline CDR1 is SGHTA and CDR2 is FQGNSA. The V gene end was trimmed by 1 base and the J gene end by 4 bases; junction bases not matched to a gene: 6. The CDR3 nucleotides are TGTGCCAGCAGCTTAGGACAGGGCGTTGTCTATGGCTACACCTTC. This encodes CASSLGQGVVYGYTF.

The gene calls are TRBV6-6 and TRBJ1-6; perhaps TRBD1 as D (6 bases). The germline gives CDR1 MNHNY, CDR2 SVGAGI (reference sequence). The CDR3 is 14 amino acids. V was trimmed by 8 bases and J by 10 bases, leaving 18 bases between them. CDR3 coding DNA: TGTGCCAGCGCGGACAGTCTAAAAGGGTCACCCCTCCACTTT. Translation gives CASADSLKGSPLHF.

The gene calls are TRBV3-1 (or the pseudogene TRBV3-2) and TRBJ1-1, with 7 nucleotides matching TRBD1. Germline CDR1 LGHDT, CDR2 YNNKEL (reference sequence). V shed 4 bases, J shed 2 bases, and the junction held 13 bases outside the gene matches. There are 17 residues in the CDR3. The chain's CDR3 is CASSPGSRGQYNTEAFF. The CDR3 DNA sequence: TGTGCCAGCAGCCCGGGGTCAAGGGGGCAGTACAACACTGAAGCTTTCTTT.

This rearrangement joins TRBV7-3 to TRBJ2-5; 7 bases map to TRBD2. Germline CDR1 is SGHTA and CDR2 is FQGTGA. This CDR3 contains 15 residues. Trimming removed 5 bases from V and 5 bases from J; junction bases left unmatched: 11. As DNA, the CDR3 is TGTGCCAGCAGCCGTTACCGCGGGAGACTCGAGACCCAGTACTTC. Amino acids: CASSRYRGRLETQYF.

The gene calls are TRBV24-1 and TRBJ2-1; D remains unclear. Germline V gene data show CDR1 as KGHDR and CDR2 as SFDVKD. This CDR3 has 15 residues. V was pared by 3 bases and J by 6 bases, with 14 bases between. CDR3 loop: CATSDVLALPNEQFF. In DNA form, the CDR3 reads TGTGCCACCAGTGATGTGTTAGCCCTTCCCAATGAGCAGTTCTTC.

The V gene is TRBV24-1, the J gene TRBJ1-5; D unclear. Germline CDR1 KGHDR, CDR2 SFDVKD. This CDR3 region has 14 residues. V lost 0 bases and J 6 bases, leaving 8 bases between the germline ends. The CDR3 sequence is CATSDLPGLQPQHF. Written as DNA, the CDR3 is TGTGCCACCAGTGATTTGCCGGGTCTTCAGCCCCAGCATTTT.

V is TRBV3-1 (or the pseudogene TRBV3-2) and J is TRBJ1-1; the D gene is possibly TRBD1 (5 bases). Germline CDR1 is LGHDT and CDR2 is YNNKEL (reference sequence). The CDR3 is 13 residues long. V gave up 4 bases and J gave up 2 bases, with 8 bases separating them. CDR3 nucleotides: TGTGCCAGCAGCCCCCAGGGTAACACTGAAGCTTTCTTT. Translation: CASSPQGNTEAFF.